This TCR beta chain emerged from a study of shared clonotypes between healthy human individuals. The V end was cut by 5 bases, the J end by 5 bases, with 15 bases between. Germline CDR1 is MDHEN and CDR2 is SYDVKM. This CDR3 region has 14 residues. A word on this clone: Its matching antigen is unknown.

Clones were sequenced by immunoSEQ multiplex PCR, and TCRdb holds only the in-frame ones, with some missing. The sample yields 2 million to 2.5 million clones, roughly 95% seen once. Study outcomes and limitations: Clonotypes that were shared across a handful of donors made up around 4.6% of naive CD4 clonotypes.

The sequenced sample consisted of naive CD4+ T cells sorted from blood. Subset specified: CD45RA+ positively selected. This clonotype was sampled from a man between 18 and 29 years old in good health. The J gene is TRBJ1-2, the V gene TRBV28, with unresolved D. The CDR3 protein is CASSTQISGYGYTF. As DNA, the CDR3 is TGTGCCAGCAGTACTCAGATCTCTGGGTATGGCTACACCTTC.